These T cell receptor beta chains were read from a single sample in a study of response to subunit inactivated influenza vaccine. TCRdb passed the RT-PCR reads through MiXCR, listing each CDR3 protein once. Among around 650,000 distinct CDR3 sequences listed, more than 15% were seen once. The input for sequencing was PBMCs from blood, taken 11 to 12 days after vaccination. Source of these receptors: a man aged 45-65 years who received an inactivated influenza vaccine. CDR3s include the opening cysteine and the closing phenylalanine or tryptophan. Fields, in order: D gene, J gene, CDR3 length, V gene, clone size, CDR3 protein, CDR3 DNA. D genes are given only for firm matches. Expanded clones get a size class; other rows say once, few or many, or leave the size out.

D gene: -; J gene: TRBJ1-1; CDR3 length: 19; V gene: TRBV2; clone size: many; CDR3 protein: CASSAPLGLPGGGNTEAFF; CDR3 DNA: TGTGCCAGCAGCGCCCCGCTGGGACTCCCCGGAGGCGGCAACACTGAAGCTTTCTTT
D gene: -; J gene: TRBJ1-5; CDR3 length: 15; V gene: TRBV4-2; clone size: few; CDR3 protein: CASSQDWGGNQPQHF; CDR3 DNA: TGTGCCAGCAGCCAAGATTGGGGGGGCAATCAGCCCCAGCATTTT
D gene: -; J gene: TRBJ2-1; CDR3 length: 14; V gene: TRBV12-3/TRBV12-4; clone size: -; CDR3 protein: CASSLRLLHNEQFF; CDR3 DNA: TGTGCCAGCAGTTTGCGTCTACTACACAATGAGCAGTTCTTC
D gene: -; J gene: TRBJ1-2; CDR3 length: 14; V gene: TRBV12-3/TRBV12-4; clone size: -; CDR3 protein: CASSSRSGSYGYTF; CDR3 DNA: TGTGCCAGCAGTTCACGCTCCGGAAGCTATGGCTACACCTTC
D gene: -; J gene: TRBJ1-5; CDR3 length: 15; V gene: TRBV5-5; clone size: -; CDR3 protein: CASTSGPERNQPQHF; CDR3 DNA: TGTGCCAGCACCTCGGGACCGGAGAGGAATCAGCCCCAGCATTTT
D gene: TRBD1; J gene: TRBJ2-7; CDR3 length: 14; V gene: TRBV29-1; clone size: many; CDR3 protein: CSVELGQRDYEQYF; CDR3 DNA: TGCAGCGTTGAGCTGGGACAGAGAGACTACGAGCAGTACTTC
D gene: TRBD2; J gene: TRBJ2-2; CDR3 length: 17; V gene: TRBV5-5; clone size: -; CDR3 protein: CASSLNVGLATPGELFF; CDR3 DNA: TGTGCCAGCAGCTTGAACGTAGGACTAGCAACGCCCGGGGAGCTGTTTTTT
D gene: -; J gene: TRBJ2-1; CDR3 length: 19; V gene: TRBV6-1; clone size: few; CDR3 protein: CASFGPAKKGSGIPNEQFF; CDR3 DNA: TGTGCCAGCTTTGGACCGGCCAAAAAGGGATCAGGTATCCCCAATGAGCAGTTCTTC
D gene: -; J gene: TRBJ2-5; CDR3 length: 16; V gene: TRBV5-1; clone size: few; CDR3 protein: CASSEGISAHQETQYF; CDR3 DNA: TGCGCCAGCAGCGAAGGCATATCGGCTCACCAAGAGACCCAGTACTTC
D gene: -; J gene: TRBJ2-1; CDR3 length: 15; V gene: TRBV20-1; clone size: few; CDR3 protein: CSAAVAASYYNEQFF; CDR3 DNA: TGCAGTGCTGCCGTGGCAGCCTCCTATTACAATGAGCAGTTCTTC
D gene: -; J gene: TRBJ1-1; CDR3 length: 15; V gene: TRBV25-1; clone size: -; CDR3 protein: CASSKQVGVGTEAFF; CDR3 DNA: TGTGCCAGCAGTAAACAGGTAGGGGTTGGCACTGAAGCTTTCTTT
D gene: TRBD2; J gene: TRBJ2-6; CDR3 length: 19; V gene: TRBV6-1; clone size: -; CDR3 protein: CASTSLFLAGGGGANVLTF; CDR3 DNA: TGTGCCAGCACCTCCTTGTTCCTAGCGGGAGGAGGTGGGGCCAACGTCCTGACTTTC
D gene: TRBD1; J gene: TRBJ1-1; CDR3 length: 15; V gene: TRBV15; clone size: -; CDR3 protein: CATSREGGGFTEAFF; CDR3 DNA: TGTGCCACCAGCAGAGAAGGGGGCGGATTTACTGAAGCTTTCTTT
D gene: -; J gene: TRBJ2-4; CDR3 length: 13; V gene: TRBV28; clone size: once; CDR3 protein: CASRGFSKNIQYF; CDR3 DNA: TGTGCCAGCAGGGGGTTTTCCAAAAACATTCAGTACTTC
D gene: -; J gene: TRBJ2-7; CDR3 length: 15; V gene: TRBV7-8; clone size: -; CDR3 protein: CASSLYSYSVVEQYF; CDR3 DNA: TGTGCCAGCAGCTTATATTCTTACAGCGTAGTCGAGCAGTACTTC
D gene: -; J gene: TRBJ1-1; CDR3 length: 12; V gene: TRBV20-1; clone size: -; CDR3 protein: CSAKPGGAEAFF; CDR3 DNA: TGCAGTGCTAAGCCGGGGGGGGCTGAAGCTTTCTTT
D gene: TRBD2; J gene: TRBJ2-2; CDR3 length: 18; V gene: TRBV11-2; clone size: few; CDR3 protein: CASSLVSLAGAKSRELFF; CDR3 DNA: TGTGCCAGCAGCTTAGTAAGCCTAGCGGGGGCAAAGTCGCGGGAGCTGTTTTTT
D gene: TRBD1; J gene: TRBJ1-1; CDR3 length: 15; V gene: TRBV12-3/TRBV12-4; clone size: few; CDR3 protein: CASSFGQGKSTEAFF; CDR3 DNA: TGTGCCAGCAGTTTCGGACAGGGTAAAAGCACTGAAGCTTTCTTT
D gene: -; J gene: TRBJ1-6; CDR3 length: 13; V gene: TRBV20-1; clone size: -; CDR3 protein: CSASRQGNSPLHF; CDR3 DNA: TGCAGTGCTAGTAGGCAGGGGAATTCACCCCTCCACTTT
D gene: TRBD2; J gene: TRBJ2-5; CDR3 length: 15; V gene: TRBV6-1; clone size: many; CDR3 protein: CASSRGLVTLETQYF; CDR3 DNA: TGTGCCAGCAGCCGCGGACTAGTAACCTTAGAGACCCAGTACTTC
D gene: -; J gene: TRBJ1-1; CDR3 length: 15; V gene: TRBV10-3; clone size: -; CDR3 protein: CAISEFQGRNTEAFF; CDR3 DNA: TGTGCCATCAGTGAGTTTCAGGGCAGGAACACTGAAGCTTTCTTT
D gene: -; J gene: TRBJ2-2; CDR3 length: 11; V gene: TRBV7-3; clone size: -; CDR3 protein: CASSSNGELFF; CDR3 DNA: TGTGCCAGCAGCAGTAACGGGGAGCTGTTTTTT
D gene: -; J gene: TRBJ2-7; CDR3 length: 15; V gene: TRBV5-1; clone size: -; CDR3 protein: CASSPRVEGPYEQYF; CDR3 DNA: TGCGCCAGCAGCCCTAGGGTGGAGGGCCCCTACGAGCAGTACTTC
D gene: -; J gene: TRBJ1-5; CDR3 length: 17; V gene: TRBV2; clone size: once; CDR3 protein: CASSEWKKGFGNQPQHF; CDR3 DNA: TGTGCCAGCAGTGAATGGAAGAAGGGGTTCGGCAATCAGCCCCAGCATTTT
D gene: TRBD2; J gene: TRBJ2-1; CDR3 length: 17; V gene: TRBV7-9; clone size: many; CDR3 protein: CASSLTGTSGFYNEQFF; CDR3 DNA: TGTGCCAGCAGCTTAACTGGGACTAGCGGGTTTTACAATGAGCAGTTCTTC
D gene: -; J gene: TRBJ2-5; CDR3 length: 15; V gene: TRBV6-5; clone size: few; CDR3 protein: CASSYSIVLKETQYF; CDR3 DNA: TGTGCCAGCAGTTACTCGATAGTGCTTAAAGAGACCCAGTACTTC
D gene: -; J gene: TRBJ2-3; CDR3 length: 13; V gene: TRBV3-1; clone size: many; CDR3 protein: CASSQGYTDTQYF; CDR3 DNA: TGTGCCAGCAGTCAAGGGTACACAGATACGCAGTATTTT
D gene: TRBD2; J gene: TRBJ2-7; CDR3 length: 15; V gene: TRBV20-1; clone size: -; CDR3 protein: CSARASGRALREQYF; CDR3 DNA: TGCAGTGCTAGAGCTAGCGGGAGGGCCCTCCGCGAGCAGTACTTC
D gene: -; J gene: TRBJ1-2; CDR3 length: 11; V gene: TRBV29-1; clone size: -; CDR3 protein: CSVDLQYGYTF; CDR3 DNA: TGCAGCGTTGATCTTCAATATGGCTACACCTTC
D gene: TRBD1; J gene: TRBJ2-1; CDR3 length: 17; V gene: TRBV14; clone size: -; CDR3 protein: CASSPGTGWKDYNEQFF; CDR3 DNA: TGTGCCAGCAGCCCGGGGACAGGGTGGAAGGACTACAATGAGCAGTTCTTC
D gene: TRBD2; J gene: TRBJ2-7; CDR3 length: 19; V gene: TRBV11-1; clone size: -; CDR3 protein: CASSSPTSGSGLSPYEQYF; CDR3 DNA: TGTGCCAGCAGCTCCCCGACTAGCGGGAGCGGCCTTTCTCCCTACGAGCAGTACTTC
D gene: TRBD1; J gene: TRBJ2-5; CDR3 length: 15; V gene: TRBV7-2; clone size: -; CDR3 protein: CASSTDRGRQETQYF; CDR3 DNA: TGTGCCAGCAGCACGGACAGGGGGAGACAAGAGACCCAGTACTTC
D gene: -; J gene: TRBJ2-2; CDR3 length: 17; V gene: TRBV5-1; clone size: many; CDR3 protein: CASSLTARATNTGELFF; CDR3 DNA: TGCGCCAGCAGCTTGACCGCGAGGGCGACGAACACCGGGGAGCTGTTTTTT
D gene: -; J gene: TRBJ1-5; CDR3 length: 14; V gene: TRBV6-5; clone size: -; CDR3 protein: CASSSQGFNQPQHF; CDR3 DNA: TGTGCCAGCAGTTCTCAGGGTTTCAATCAGCCCCAGCATTTT
D gene: -; J gene: TRBJ2-1; CDR3 length: 15; V gene: TRBV28; clone size: -; CDR3 protein: CASSFPQRAYNEQFF; CDR3 DNA: TGTGCCAGCAGTTTCCCGCAGAGAGCCTACAATGAGCAGTTCTTC
D gene: -; J gene: TRBJ1-5; CDR3 length: 12; V gene: TRBV7-2; clone size: few; CDR3 protein: CASGAGGPPQHF; CDR3 DNA: TGTGCCAGCGGCGCGGGGGGGCCCCCCCAGCATTTT
D gene: TRBD2; J gene: TRBJ2-3; CDR3 length: 14; V gene: TRBV20-1; clone size: -; CDR3 protein: CSALYSGAGDTQYF; CDR3 DNA: TGCAGTGCCCTCTATAGCGGGGCAGGAGATACGCAGTATTTT
D gene: TRBD2; J gene: TRBJ2-5; CDR3 length: 20; V gene: TRBV29-1; clone size: few; CDR3 protein: CSAGGFGTDRLAGDIETQYF; CDR3 DNA: TGCAGCGCCGGGGGGTTCGGGACAGACCGACTAGCGGGAGATATAGAGACCCAGTACTTC
D gene: TRBD1; J gene: TRBJ1-2; CDR3 length: 14; V gene: TRBV6-5; clone size: few; CDR3 protein: CASSYPGQGGGYTF; CDR3 DNA: TGTGCCAGCAGTTACCCTGGACAGGGCGGAGGCTACACCTTC
D gene: -; J gene: TRBJ2-2; CDR3 length: 16; V gene: TRBV4-3; clone size: -; CDR3 protein: CASSQDSPRIAGELFF; CDR3 DNA: TGCGCCAGCAGCCAAGACTCGCCCAGAATAGCCGGGGAGCTGTTTTTT
D gene: -; J gene: TRBJ2-7; CDR3 length: 13; V gene: TRBV29-1; clone size: few; CDR3 protein: CSVVAATGYEQYF; CDR3 DNA: TGCAGCGTTGTTGCGGCGACCGGCTACGAGCAGTACTTC
D gene: TRBD1; J gene: TRBJ2-1; CDR3 length: 16; V gene: TRBV5-1; clone size: -; CDR3 protein: CASSKQGQGAFNEQFF; CDR3 DNA: TGCGCCAGCAGCAAGCAGGGACAGGGAGCTTTTAATGAGCAGTTCTTC
D gene: -; J gene: TRBJ2-1; CDR3 length: 13; V gene: TRBV20-1; clone size: -; CDR3 protein: CSARDQRANEQFF; CDR3 DNA: TGCAGTGCTAGAGATCAGCGGGCCAATGAGCAGTTCTTC
D gene: -; J gene: TRBJ2-3; CDR3 length: 14; V gene: TRBV4-3; clone size: -; CDR3 protein: CASSQVWSSGTQYF; CDR3 DNA: TGCGCCAGCAGCCAAGTTTGGAGTTCCGGCACGCAGTATTTT
D gene: -; J gene: TRBJ2-3; CDR3 length: 15; V gene: TRBV24-1; clone size: -; CDR3 protein: CATSLPGGVTDTQYF; CDR3 DNA: TGTGCCACCAGCTTGCCAGGGGGGGTCACAGATACGCAGTATTTT
D gene: TRBD2; J gene: TRBJ2-1; CDR3 length: 19; V gene: TRBV11-2; clone size: -; CDR3 protein: CASSKTVTSGKSSYNEQFF; CDR3 DNA: TGTGCCAGCAGCAAAACGGTTACTAGCGGAAAGAGCTCCTACAATGAGCAGTTCTTC